This is a list of T cell receptor beta chains from one sample in a study of early T cells in non-severe SARS-CoV-2 infection. One entry per CDR3 protein results from TCRdb running MiXCR on the 5' RACE reads. Found here are under 20,000 distinct CDR3 sequences, roughly 6% of them singletons; the top ten hold roughly 6.3%. Sequencing was performed on whole blood. Receptors were obtained from an adult who was a healthcare worker with PCR-confirmed SARS-CoV-2 infection or an uninfected control (not recorded which). The CDR3 runs from the conserved cysteine through the conserved F or W. The order of the fields is J gene, clone size, V gene, D gene, CDR3 DNA, CDR3 protein. A D gene is named only where the DNA matches it firmly. Clone size appears in some rows only: once, few, many, or a class for an expanded clone.

J gene: TRBJ2-7; clone size: few; V gene: TRBV6-1; D gene: NA; CDR3 DNA: TGTGCCAGCAGTGAAGCTACATCCTACGAGCAGTACTTC; CDR3 protein: CASSEATSYEQYF
J gene: TRBJ2-7; clone size: many; V gene: TRBV9; D gene: TRBD2; CDR3 DNA: TGTGCCAGCAGCGTAGCGGGAGGTGGCGAGCAGTACTTC; CDR3 protein: CASSVAGGGEQYF
J gene: TRBJ2-1; clone size: many; V gene: TRBV20-1; D gene: TRBD2; CDR3 DNA: TGCAGTGCTGCGATAGCGGGAGTGGCCAATGAGCAGTTCTTC; CDR3 protein: CSAAIAGVANEQFF
J gene: TRBJ2-1; clone size: medium-sized; V gene: TRBV20-1; D gene: NA; CDR3 DNA: TGCAGTGCTAGAGATCAGGGGACCAGCCCAGACTCCAATGAGCAGTTCTTC; CDR3 protein: CSARDQGTSPDSNEQFF
J gene: TRBJ1-5; clone size: many; V gene: TRBV18; D gene: TRBD1; CDR3 DNA: TGTGCCAGCTCACCAAGCCCCCGGGACAGAAATCAGCCCCAGCATTTT; CDR3 protein: CASSPSPRDRNQPQHF
J gene: TRBJ1-6; clone size: many; V gene: TRBV20-1; D gene: NA; CDR3 DNA: TGCAGTGCTAGGCCAGGGGTGAATTCACCCCTCCACTTT; CDR3 protein: CSARPGVNSPLHF
J gene: TRBJ1-1; clone size: many; V gene: TRBV20-1; D gene: NA; CDR3 DNA: TGCAGTGCTTACACAGGGAGTTACACTGAAGCTTTCTTT; CDR3 protein: CSAYTGSYTEAFF
J gene: TRBJ1-2; clone size: many; V gene: TRBV20-1; D gene: NA; CDR3 DNA: TGCAGTGCCCCAACTCGGGGGGCCCGTGCGGGCTACACCTTC; CDR3 protein: CSAPTRGARAGYTF
J gene: TRBJ1-2; clone size: many; V gene: TRBV2; D gene: NA; CDR3 DNA: TGTGCCAGCAAGGGTCCGGGTGTGACTGGCTACACCTTC; CDR3 protein: CASKGPGVTGYTF
J gene: TRBJ2-2; clone size: NA; V gene: TRBV19; D gene: NA; CDR3 DNA: TGTGCCAGTACCTCGGCGCAGGGGACCGGGGAGCTGTTTTTT; CDR3 protein: CASTSAQGTGELFF
J gene: TRBJ2-3; clone size: many; V gene: TRBV20-1; D gene: NA; CDR3 DNA: TGCAGTGCCCCCCTCGGGTACACAGATACGCAGTATTTT; CDR3 protein: CSAPLGYTDTQYF
J gene: TRBJ2-7; clone size: many; V gene: TRBV7-6; D gene: NA; CDR3 DNA: TGTGCCAGCAGCTTATTAGGACGGGACATTGGCGACGAGCAGTACTTC; CDR3 protein: CASSLLGRDIGDEQYF
J gene: TRBJ2-1; clone size: many; V gene: TRBV5-1; D gene: TRBD1; CDR3 DNA: TGCGCCAGCAGCTTGGGTGGACAGGGGATGGTCAATGAGCAGTTCTTC; CDR3 protein: CASSLGGQGMVNEQFF
J gene: TRBJ1-5; clone size: many; V gene: TRBV20-1; D gene: NA; CDR3 DNA: TGCAGTGCTAGACCCCAGGGGAATCAGCCCCAGCATTTT; CDR3 protein: CSARPQGNQPQHF
J gene: TRBJ2-3; clone size: many; V gene: TRBV30; D gene: TRBD1; CDR3 DNA: TGTGCCTGGAGTATGGACAGGGACTCTCTTACAGATACGCAGTATTTT; CDR3 protein: CAWSMDRDSLTDTQYF